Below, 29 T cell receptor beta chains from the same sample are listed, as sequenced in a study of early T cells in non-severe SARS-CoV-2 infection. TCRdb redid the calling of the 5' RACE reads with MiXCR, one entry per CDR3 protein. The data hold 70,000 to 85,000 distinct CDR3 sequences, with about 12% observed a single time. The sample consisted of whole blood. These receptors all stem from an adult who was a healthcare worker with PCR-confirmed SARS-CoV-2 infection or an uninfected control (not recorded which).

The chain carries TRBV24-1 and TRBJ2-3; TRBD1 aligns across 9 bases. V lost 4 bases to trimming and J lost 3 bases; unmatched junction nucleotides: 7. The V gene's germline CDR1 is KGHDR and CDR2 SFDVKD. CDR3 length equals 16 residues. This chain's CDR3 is CATSEHGQGWTDTQYF. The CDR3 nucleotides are TGTGCCACCAGTGAACATGGACAGGGGTGGACAGATACGCAGTATTTT.

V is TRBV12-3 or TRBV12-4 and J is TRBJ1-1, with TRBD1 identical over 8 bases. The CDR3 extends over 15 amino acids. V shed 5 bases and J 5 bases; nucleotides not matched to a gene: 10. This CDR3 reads CASSDADRVGTEAFF. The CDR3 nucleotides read TGTGCCAGCAGTGACGCGGACAGGGTAGGGACTGAAGCTTTCTTT.

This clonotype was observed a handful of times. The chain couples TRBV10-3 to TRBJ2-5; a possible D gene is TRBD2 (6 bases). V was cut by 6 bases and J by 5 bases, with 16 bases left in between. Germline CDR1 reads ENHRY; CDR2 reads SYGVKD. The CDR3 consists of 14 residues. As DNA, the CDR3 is TGTGCCATCAGCTCAGTAATAGCGGTGGAGACCCAGTACTTC. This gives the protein CAISSVIAVETQYF.

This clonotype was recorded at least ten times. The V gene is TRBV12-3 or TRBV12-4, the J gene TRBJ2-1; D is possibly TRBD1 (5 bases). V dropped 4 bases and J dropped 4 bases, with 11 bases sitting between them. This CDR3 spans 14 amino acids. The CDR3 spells CASSSRTPYNEQFF. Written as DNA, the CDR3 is TGTGCCAGCAGTTCGCGGACACCTTACAATGAGCAGTTCTTC.

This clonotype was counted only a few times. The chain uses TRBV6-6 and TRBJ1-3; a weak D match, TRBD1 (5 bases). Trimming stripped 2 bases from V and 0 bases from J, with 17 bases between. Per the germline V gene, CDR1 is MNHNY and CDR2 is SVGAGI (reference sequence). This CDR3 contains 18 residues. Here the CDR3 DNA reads TGTGCCAGCAGTTACCGAATTGGGGGAGTGAGCTCTGGAAACACCATATATTTT. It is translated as CASSYRIGGVSSGNTIYF.

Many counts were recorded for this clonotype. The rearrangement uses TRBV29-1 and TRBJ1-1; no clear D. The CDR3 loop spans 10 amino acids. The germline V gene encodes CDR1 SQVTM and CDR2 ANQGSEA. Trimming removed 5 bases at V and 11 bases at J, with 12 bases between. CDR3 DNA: TGCAGCGTTTTAATTGGAAAGGCTTTCTTT. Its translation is CSVLIGKAFF.

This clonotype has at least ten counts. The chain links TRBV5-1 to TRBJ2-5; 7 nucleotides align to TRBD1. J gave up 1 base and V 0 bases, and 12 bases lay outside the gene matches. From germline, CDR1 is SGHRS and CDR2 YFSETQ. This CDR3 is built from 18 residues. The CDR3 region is CASSLEGAGILFQETQYF. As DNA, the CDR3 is TGCGCCAGCAGCTTGGAGGGGGCTGGGATCCTATTCCAAGAGACCCAGTACTTC.

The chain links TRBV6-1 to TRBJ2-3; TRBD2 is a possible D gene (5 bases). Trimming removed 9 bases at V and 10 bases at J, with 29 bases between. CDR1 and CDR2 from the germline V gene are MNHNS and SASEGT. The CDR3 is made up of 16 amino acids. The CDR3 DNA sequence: TGTGCCAGTGCCTATTTCACCGGCCCCCCGCAGAGGGCGCAGTATTTT. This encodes CASAYFTGPPQRAQYF.

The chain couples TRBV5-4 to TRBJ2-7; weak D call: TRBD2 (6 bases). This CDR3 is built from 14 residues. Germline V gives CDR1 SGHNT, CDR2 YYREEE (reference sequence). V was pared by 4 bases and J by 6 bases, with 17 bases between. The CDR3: CASSPPNAGSEQYF. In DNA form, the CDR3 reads TGTGCCAGCAGCCCCCCTAACGCGGGATCCGAGCAGTACTTC.

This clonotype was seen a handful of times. The CDR3 sequence is CASSLLDRGRETQYF. DNA of the CDR3: TGTGCCAGCAGCTTATTGGACAGGGGAAGAGAGACCCAGTACTTC. The chain links TRBV7-6 to TRBJ2-5; 9 bases are shared with TRBD1. Germline V lookup: CDR1 SGHVS, CDR2 FNYEAQ. The ends lost 2 bases at V and 4 bases at J; junction bases unmatched: 5. There are 15 residues in the CDR3.

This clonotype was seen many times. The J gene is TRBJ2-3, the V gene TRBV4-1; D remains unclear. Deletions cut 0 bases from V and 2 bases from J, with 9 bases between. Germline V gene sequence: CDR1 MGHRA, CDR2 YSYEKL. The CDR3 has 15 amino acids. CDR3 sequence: CASSQDWQATDTQYF. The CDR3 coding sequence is TGCGCCAGCAGCCAAGACTGGCAGGCCACAGATACGCAGTATTTT.

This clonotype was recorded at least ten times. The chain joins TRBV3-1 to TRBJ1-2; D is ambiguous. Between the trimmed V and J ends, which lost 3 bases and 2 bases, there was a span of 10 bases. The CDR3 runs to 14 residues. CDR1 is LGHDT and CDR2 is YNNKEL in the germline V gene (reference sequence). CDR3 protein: CASSHRNLNYGYTF. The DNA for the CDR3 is TGTGCCAGCAGCCACAGAAATCTCAACTATGGCTACACCTTC.

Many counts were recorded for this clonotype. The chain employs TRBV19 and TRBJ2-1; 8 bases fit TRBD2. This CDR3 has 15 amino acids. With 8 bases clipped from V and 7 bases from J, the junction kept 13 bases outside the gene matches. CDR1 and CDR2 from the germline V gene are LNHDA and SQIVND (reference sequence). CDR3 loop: CASGGTGGPWNEQFF. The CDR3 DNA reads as TGTGCCAGTGGTGGTACGGGGGGGCCTTGGAATGAGCAGTTCTTC.

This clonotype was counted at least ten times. CDR3: CASSYDDEQYF. CDR3 sequence (DNA): TGTGCCAGCAGTTACGACGACGAGCAGTACTTC. The gene calls are TRBV12-3 or TRBV12-4 and TRBJ2-7; D ambiguous. The V end was cut by 4 bases, the J end by 5 bases, with 6 bases between. The CDR3 sequence is 11 residues long.

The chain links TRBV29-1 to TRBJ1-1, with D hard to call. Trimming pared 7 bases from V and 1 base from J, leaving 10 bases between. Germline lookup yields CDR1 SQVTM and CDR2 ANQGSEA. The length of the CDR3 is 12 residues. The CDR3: CSAGLGNTEAFF. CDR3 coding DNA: TGCAGCGCCGGGCTGGGGAACACTGAAGCTTTCTTT. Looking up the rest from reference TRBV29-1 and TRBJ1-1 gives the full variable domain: SAVISQKPSRDICQRGTSLTIQCQVDSQVTMMFWYRQQPGQSLTLIATANQGSEATYESGFVIDKFPISRPNLTFSTLTVSNMSPEDSSIYLCSAGLGNTEAFFGQGTRLTVV.

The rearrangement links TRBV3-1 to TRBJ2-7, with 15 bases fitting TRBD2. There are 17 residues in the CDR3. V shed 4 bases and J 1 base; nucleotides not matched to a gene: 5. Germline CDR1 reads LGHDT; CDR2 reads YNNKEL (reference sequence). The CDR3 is CASSRGLAGGMSYEQYF. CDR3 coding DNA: TGTGCCAGCAGCCGCGGACTAGCGGGAGGGATGTCCTACGAGCAGTACTTC.

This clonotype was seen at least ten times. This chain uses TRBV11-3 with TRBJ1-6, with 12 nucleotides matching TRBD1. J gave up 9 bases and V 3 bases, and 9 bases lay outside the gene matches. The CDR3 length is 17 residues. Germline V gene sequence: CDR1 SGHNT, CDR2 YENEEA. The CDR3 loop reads CASSFRGTGGILSPLHF. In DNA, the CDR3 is TGTGCCAGCAGCTTTCGGGGGACAGGGGGCATTCTTTCACCCCTCCACTTT.

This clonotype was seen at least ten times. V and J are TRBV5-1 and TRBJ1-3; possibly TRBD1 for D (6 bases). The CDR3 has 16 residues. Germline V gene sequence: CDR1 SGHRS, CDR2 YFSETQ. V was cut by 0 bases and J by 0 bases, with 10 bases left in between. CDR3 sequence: CASSLVQGSSGNTIYF. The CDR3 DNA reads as TGCGCCAGCAGCTTGGTGCAGGGGAGCTCTGGAAACACCATATATTTT.

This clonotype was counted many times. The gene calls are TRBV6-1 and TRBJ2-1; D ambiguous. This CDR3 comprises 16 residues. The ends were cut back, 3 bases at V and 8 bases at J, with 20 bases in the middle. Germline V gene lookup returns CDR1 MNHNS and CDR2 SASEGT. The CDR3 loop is CASSDSSRKYIYEQFF. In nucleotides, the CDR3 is TGTGCCAGCAGTGACTCGAGCCGGAAATACATCTATGAGCAGTTCTTC.

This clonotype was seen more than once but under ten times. CDR3 DNA sequence: TGTGCCACCAGTGATTCGTCCTCCGCTAAAAACACCGGGGAGCTGTTTTTT. It specifies CATSDSSSAKNTGELFF. The chain has TRBV24-1 and TRBJ2-2; D is unclear. Germline CDR1 is KGHDR and CDR2 is SFDVKD. The CDR3 is made up of 17 amino acids. Trimming took off 2 bases at V and 2 bases at J, with 14 bases between the two ends.

For the CDR3, the DNA is TGTGCCAGCAGTTTAGAAGTTTACAATGAGCAGTTCTTC. Its translation: CASSLEVYNEQFF. The chain carries TRBV12-3 or TRBV12-4 and TRBJ2-1; D is unclear. There are 13 residues in the CDR3. Trimming removed 1 base from V and 4 bases from J, with 5 bases in between.

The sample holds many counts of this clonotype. The CDR3 coding sequence is TGCAGTGCCCCTTCCCGAGCGGGGAGCACAGATACGCAGTATTTT. Translated, it gives CSAPSRAGSTDTQYF. This chain joins TRBV20-1 and TRBJ2-3; 7 nucleotides align to TRBD2. The V gene end was trimmed by 6 bases and the J gene end by 0 bases; junction bases not matched to a gene: 9. The CDR3 covers 15 residues. Looked up from germline, CDR1 is DFQATT and CDR2 is SNEGSKA (reference sequence).

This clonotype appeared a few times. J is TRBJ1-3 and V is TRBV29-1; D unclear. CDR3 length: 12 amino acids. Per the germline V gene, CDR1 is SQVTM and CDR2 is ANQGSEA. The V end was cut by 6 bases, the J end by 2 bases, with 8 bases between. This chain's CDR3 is CSVLEAGNTIYF. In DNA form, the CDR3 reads TGCAGCGTCTTGGAGGCTGGAAACACCATATATTTT.

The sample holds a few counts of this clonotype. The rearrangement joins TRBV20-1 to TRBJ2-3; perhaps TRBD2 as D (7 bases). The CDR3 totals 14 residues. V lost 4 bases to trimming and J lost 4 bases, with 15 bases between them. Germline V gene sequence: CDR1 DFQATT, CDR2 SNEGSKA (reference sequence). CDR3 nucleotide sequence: TGCAGTGCTATGGGGGGGCCAACCGCAGATACGCAGTATTTT. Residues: CSAMGGPTADTQYF.

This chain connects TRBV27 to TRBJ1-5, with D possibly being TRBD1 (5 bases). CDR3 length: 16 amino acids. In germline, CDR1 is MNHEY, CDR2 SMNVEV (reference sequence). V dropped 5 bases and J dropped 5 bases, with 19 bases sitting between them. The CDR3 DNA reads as TGTGCCAGCAGTCCTATCGGGACGATTCTCGATCAGCCCCAGCATTTT. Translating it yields CASSPIGTILDQPQHF.

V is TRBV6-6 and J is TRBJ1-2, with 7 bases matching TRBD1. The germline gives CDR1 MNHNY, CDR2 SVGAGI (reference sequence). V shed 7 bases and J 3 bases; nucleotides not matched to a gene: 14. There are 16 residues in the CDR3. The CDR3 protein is CASTRQGLSGDYGYTF. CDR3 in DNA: TGTGCCAGCACCCGACAGGGCCTTTCCGGGGACTATGGCTACACCTTC.

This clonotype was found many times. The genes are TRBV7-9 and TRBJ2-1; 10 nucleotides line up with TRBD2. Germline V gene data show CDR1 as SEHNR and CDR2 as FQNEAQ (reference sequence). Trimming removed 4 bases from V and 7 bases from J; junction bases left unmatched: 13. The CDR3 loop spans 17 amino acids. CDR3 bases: TGTGCCAGCAGCTCTGGGTACCAACTAGCGGGGTGGAATGAGCAGTTCTTC. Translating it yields CASSSGYQLAGWNEQFF.

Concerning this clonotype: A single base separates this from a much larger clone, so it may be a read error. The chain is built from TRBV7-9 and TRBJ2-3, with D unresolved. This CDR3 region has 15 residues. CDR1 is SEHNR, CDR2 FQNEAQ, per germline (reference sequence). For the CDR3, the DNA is TGTGCCAGCAGCTCTGATGGCAGAAGCACACATACGCAGTATTTT. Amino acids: CASSSDGRSTHTQYF. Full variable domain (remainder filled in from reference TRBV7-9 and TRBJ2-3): DTGVSQNPRHKITKRGQNVTFRCDPISEHNRLYWYRQTLGQGPEFLTYFQNEAQLEKSRLLSDRFSAERPKGSFSTLEIQRTEQGDSAMYLCASSSDGRSTHTQYFGPGTRLTVL.

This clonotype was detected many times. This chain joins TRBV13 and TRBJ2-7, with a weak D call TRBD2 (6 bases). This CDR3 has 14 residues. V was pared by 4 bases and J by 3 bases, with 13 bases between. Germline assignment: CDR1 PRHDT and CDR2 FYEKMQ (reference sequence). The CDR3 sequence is CASSSMRGHYEQYF. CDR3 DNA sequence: TGTGCCAGCAGCTCCATGCGGGGCCACTACGAGCAGTACTTC.